Detailed here is one TCR beta chain. No antigen is known for it. Amplification of TCR beta CDR3 regions was performed using RNA transcripts as template. HTBI primers were the set used in a first-round RT-PCR of the TCR CDR3. TCRdb reanalysed the multiplex PCR reads using MiXCR and keeps one entry per CDR3 protein. The profile shows roughly 740,000 distinct CDR3 sequences, 15% to 20% of them singletons. The authors obtained PBMCs from 9 to 10 ml of fresh peripheral blood. Germline V CDR1 and CDR2: MNHEY, SMNVEV (reference sequence). The CDR3 totals 14 residues. V lost 8 bases to trimming and J lost 3 bases; unmatched junction nucleotides: 4. The record originates from a study of T cells in Graves' hyperthyroidism and ophthalmopathy. Whole-study results and caveats: Most expanded thyroid clonotypes above 0.001 also appeared in blood.

The origin of this receptor is a young man with Graves' hyperthyroidism. The sequenced sample was blood. The chain uses TRBV27 and TRBJ2-1, with 10 bases matching TRBD2. DNA of the CDR3: TGTGCCAGCTCAGCGGGAGGGCTCTACAATGAGCAGTTCTTC. Its translation: CASSAGGLYNEQFF.